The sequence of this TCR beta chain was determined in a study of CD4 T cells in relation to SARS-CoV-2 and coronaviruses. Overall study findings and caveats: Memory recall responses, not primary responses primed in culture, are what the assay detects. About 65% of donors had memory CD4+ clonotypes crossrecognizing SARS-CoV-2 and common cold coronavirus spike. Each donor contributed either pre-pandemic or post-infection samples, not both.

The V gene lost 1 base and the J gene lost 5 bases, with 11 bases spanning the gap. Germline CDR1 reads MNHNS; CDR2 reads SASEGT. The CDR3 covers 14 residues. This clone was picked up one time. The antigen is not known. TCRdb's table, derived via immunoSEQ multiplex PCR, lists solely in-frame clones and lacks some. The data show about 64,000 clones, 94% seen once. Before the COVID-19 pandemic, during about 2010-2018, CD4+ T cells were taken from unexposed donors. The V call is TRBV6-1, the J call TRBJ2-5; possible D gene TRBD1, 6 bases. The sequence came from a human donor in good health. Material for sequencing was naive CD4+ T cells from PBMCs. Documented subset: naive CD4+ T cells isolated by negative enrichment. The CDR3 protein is CASSEGTARETQYF. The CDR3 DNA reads TGTGCCAGCAGTGAAGGGACAGCTAGGGAGACCCAGTACTTC.